This T cell receptor (beta chain) was documented in a study of shared clonotypes between healthy human individuals. The trim removed 6 bases at V and 8 bases at J, leaving 17 bases unmatched. CDR1 MDHEN and CDR2 SYDVKM come from the germline V gene. This CDR3 contains 16 residues. Under the authors' procedure: Junction-only sequences produced by ImmunoSEQ had no quality scores, so filtering differed. TCRdb's copy holds only in-frame clones and misses some; the assay was immunoSEQ multiplex PCR. That table gives V, J and clone size, and the DNA gave D and trimming. The sample has a few million clones; roughly 92% are singletons.

The rearrangement joins TRBV28 to TRBJ1-1; 8 bases agree with TRBD1. Input material: naive CD4+ T cells sorted from blood. Subset of the sample: CD45RA+ positively selected. This sequence was found in a man between 18 and 29 years old in good health. In DNA form, the CDR3 reads TGTGCCAGCAGCTTGATTTCACATTCGCAGGGGGCCGAAGCTTTCTTT. Amino acids: CASSLISHSQGAEAFF.